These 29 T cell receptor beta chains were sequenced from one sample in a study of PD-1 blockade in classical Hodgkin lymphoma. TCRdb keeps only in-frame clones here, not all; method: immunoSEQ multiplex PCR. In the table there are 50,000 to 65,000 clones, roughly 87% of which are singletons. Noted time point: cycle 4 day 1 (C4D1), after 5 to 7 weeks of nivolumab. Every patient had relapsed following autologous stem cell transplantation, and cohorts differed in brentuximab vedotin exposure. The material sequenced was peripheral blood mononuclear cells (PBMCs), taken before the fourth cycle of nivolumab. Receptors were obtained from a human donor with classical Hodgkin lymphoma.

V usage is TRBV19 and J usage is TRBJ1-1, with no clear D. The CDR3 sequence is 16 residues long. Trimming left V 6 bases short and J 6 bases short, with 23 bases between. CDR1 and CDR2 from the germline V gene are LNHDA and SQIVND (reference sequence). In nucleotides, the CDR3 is TGTGCCAGTAGCCCCCGACCTCAGGCACTAAAAGCTGAAGCTTTCTTT. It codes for CASSPRPQALKAEAFF.

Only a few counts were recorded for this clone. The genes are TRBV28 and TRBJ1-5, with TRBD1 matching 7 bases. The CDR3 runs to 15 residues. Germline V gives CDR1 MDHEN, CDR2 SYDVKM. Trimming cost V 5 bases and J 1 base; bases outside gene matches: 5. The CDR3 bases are TGTGCCAGCAGTCCATGGACAGGAAGCAATCAGCCCCAGCATTTT. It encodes CASSPWTGSNQPQHF.

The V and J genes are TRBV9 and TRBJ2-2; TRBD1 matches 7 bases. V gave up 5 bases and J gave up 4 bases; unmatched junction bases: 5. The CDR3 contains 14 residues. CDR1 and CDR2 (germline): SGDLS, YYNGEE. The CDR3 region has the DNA TGTGCCAGCAGTCGTACAGGGGTCACCGGGGAGCTGTTTTTT. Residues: CASSRTGVTGELFF.

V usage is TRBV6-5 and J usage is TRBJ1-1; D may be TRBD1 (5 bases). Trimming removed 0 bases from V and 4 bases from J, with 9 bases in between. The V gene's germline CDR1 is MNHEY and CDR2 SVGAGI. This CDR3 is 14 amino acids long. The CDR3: CASSYSLGATEAFF. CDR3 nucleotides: TGTGCCAGCAGTTACTCGCTCGGGGCCACTGAAGCTTTCTTT.

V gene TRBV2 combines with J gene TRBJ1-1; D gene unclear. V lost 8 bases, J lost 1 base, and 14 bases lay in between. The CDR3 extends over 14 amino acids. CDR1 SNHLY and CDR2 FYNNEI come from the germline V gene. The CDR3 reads CASLSVSGNTEAFF. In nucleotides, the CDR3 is TGTGCCAGCTTGTCTGTCAGTGGGAACACTGAAGCTTTCTTT.

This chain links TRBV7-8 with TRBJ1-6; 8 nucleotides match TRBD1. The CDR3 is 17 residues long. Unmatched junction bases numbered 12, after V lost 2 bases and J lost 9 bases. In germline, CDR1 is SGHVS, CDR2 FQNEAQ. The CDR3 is CASSLISSGTGGSPLHF. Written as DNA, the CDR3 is TGTGCCAGCAGCTTAATTTCGTCGGGGACAGGCGGTTCACCCCTCCACTTT.

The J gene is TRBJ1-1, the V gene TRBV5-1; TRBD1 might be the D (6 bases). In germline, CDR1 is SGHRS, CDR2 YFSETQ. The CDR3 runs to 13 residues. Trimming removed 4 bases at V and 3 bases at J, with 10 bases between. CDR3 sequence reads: CASSQTGYTEAFF. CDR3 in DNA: TGCGCCAGCAGCCAGACAGGCTACACTGAAGCTTTCTTT.

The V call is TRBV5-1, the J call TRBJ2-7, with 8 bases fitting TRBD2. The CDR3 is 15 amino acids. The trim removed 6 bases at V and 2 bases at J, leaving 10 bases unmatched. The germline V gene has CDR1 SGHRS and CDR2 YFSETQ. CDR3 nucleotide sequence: TGCGCCAGCACGTCTGGCTCCGGGGGGGCCTACGAGCAGTACTTC. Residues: CASTSGSGGAYEQYF.

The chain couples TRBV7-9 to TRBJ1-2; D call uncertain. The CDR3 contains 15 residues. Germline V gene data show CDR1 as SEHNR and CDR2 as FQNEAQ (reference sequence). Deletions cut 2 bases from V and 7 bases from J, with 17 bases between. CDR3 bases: TGTGCCAGCAGCTTACTGGACCGCCTACCGGGTGGCTACACCTTC. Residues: CASSLLDRLPGGYTF.

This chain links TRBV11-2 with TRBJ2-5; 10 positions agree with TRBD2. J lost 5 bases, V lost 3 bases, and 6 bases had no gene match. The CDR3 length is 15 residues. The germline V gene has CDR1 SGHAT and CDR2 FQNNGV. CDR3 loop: CASSFSLAGAETQYF. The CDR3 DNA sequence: TGTGCCAGCAGCTTTTCCCTAGCGGGGGCGGAGACCCAGTACTTC.

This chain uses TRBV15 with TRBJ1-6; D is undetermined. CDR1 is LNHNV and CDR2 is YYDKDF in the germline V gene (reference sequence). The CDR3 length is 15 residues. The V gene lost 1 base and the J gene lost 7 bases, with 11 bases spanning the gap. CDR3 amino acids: CATSRGESGNSPLHF. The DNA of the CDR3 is TGTGCCACCAGCAGAGGAGAAAGCGGGAATTCACCCCTCCACTTT.

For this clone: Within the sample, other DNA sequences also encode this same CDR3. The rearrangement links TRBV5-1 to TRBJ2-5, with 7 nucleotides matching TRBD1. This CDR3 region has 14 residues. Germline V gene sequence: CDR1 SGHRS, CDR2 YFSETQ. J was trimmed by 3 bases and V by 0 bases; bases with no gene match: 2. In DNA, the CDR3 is TGCGCCAGCAGCTTGGCCGGGACAGAAGAGACCCAGTACTTC. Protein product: CASSLAGTEETQYF. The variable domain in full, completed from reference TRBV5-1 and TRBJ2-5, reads KAGVTQTPRYLIKTRGQQVTLSCSPISGHRSVSWYQQTPGQGLQFLFEYFSETQRNKGNFPGRFSGRQFSNSRSEMNVSTLELGDSALYLCASSLAGTEETQYFGPGTRLLVL.

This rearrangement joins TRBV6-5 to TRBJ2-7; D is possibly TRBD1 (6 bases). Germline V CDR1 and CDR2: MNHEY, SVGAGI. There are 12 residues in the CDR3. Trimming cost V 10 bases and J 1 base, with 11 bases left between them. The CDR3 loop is CATYDRSYEQYF. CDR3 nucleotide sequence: TGTGCCACTTATGACAGGTCCTACGAGCAGTACTTC.

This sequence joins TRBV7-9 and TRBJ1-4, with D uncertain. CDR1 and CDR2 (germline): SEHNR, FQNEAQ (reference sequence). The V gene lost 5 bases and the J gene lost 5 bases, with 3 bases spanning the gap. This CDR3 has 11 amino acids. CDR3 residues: CASSPNEKLFF. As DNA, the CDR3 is TGTGCCAGCAGCCCGAATGAAAAACTGTTTTTT.

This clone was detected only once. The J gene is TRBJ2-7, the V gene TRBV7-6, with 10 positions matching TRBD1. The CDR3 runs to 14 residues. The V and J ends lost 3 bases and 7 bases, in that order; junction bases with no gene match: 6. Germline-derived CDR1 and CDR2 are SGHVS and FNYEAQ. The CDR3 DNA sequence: TGTGCCAGCAGCTTGGGACAGGGGCCGAGAGAGCAGTACTTC. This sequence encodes CASSLGQGPREQYF.

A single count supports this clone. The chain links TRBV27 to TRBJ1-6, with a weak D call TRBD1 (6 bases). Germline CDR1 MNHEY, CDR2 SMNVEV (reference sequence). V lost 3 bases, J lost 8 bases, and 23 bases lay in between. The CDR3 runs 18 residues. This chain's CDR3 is CASSFRTDRGGRDSPLHF. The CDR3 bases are TGTGCCAGCAGTTTTCGGACCGATAGGGGGGGTCGGGATTCACCCCTCCACTTT.

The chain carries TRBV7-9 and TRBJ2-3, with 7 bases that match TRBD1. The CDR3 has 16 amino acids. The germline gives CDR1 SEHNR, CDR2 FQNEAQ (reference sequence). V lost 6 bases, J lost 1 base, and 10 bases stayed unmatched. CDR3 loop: CASRHPGGSGTDTQYF. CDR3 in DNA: TGTGCCAGCAGACACCCAGGGGGTTCGGGCACAGATACGCAGTATTTT.

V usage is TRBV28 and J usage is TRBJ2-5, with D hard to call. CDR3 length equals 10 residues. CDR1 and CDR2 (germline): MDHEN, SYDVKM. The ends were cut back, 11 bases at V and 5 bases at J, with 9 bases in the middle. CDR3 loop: CAVGPETQYF. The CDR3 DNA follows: TGTGCCGTTGGGCCGGAGACCCAGTACTTC.

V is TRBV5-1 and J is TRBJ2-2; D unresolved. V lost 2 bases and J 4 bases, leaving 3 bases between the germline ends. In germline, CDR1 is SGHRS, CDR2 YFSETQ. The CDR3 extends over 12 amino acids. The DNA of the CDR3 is TGCGCCAGCAGCTTAACCACCGGGGAGCTGTTTTTT. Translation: CASSLTTGELFF.

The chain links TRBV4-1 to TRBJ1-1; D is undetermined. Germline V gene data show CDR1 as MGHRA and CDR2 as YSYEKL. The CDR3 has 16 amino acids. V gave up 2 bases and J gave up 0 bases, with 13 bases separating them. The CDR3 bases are TGCGCCAGCAGCCAAAAACCTGCCGGCCTGAACACTGAAGCTTTCTTT. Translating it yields CASSQKPAGLNTEAFF.

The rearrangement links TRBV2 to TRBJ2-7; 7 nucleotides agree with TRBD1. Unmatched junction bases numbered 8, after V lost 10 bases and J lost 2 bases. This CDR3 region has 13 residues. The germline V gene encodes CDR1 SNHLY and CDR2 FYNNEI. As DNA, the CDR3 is TGTGCCACCCCGGGACAGAACCCCTACGAGCAGTACTTC. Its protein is CATPGQNPYEQYF. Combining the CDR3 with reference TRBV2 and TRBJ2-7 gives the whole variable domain EPEVTQTPSHQVTQMGQEVILRCVPISNHLYFYWYRQILGQKVEFLVSFYNNEISEKSEIFDDQFSVERPDGSNFTLKIRSTKLEDSAMYFCATPGQNPYEQYFGPGTRLTVT.

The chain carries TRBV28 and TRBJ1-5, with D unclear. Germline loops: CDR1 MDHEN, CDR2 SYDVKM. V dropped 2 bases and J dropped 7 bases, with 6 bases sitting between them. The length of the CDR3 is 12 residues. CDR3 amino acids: CASSLAQQPQHF. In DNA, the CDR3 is TGTGCCAGCAGTTTAGCACAGCAGCCCCAGCATTTT.

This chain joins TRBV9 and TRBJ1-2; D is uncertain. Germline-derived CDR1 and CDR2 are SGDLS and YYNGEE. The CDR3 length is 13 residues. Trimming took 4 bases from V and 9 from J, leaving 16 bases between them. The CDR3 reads CASSPRTTLSYTF. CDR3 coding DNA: TGTGCCAGCAGCCCCCGGACGACACTTAGCTACACCTTC.

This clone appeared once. The CDR3, as DNA: TGTGCCTGGAGTGTAGGGACTGAGCAGTTCTTC. Its protein is CAWSVGTEQFF. V and J are TRBV30 and TRBJ2-1; D is tentatively TRBD1 or TRBD2 (5 bases each). The V end was cut by 0 bases, the J end by 9 bases, with 6 bases between. Germline lookup yields CDR1 GTSNPN and CDR2 SVGIG (reference sequence). The CDR3 consists of 11 residues.

CDR3 loop: CASSLGTGANEQFF. CDR3 coding DNA: TGCGCCAGCAGCTTGGGGACGGGGGCGAATGAGCAGTTCTTC. This chain uses TRBV5-1 with TRBJ2-1; D tentatively fits TRBD1 or TRBD2 (6 bases each). Germline values: CDR1 SGHRS, CDR2 YFSETQ. V was cut by 0 bases and J by 7 bases, with 11 bases left in between. This CDR3 contains 14 residues.

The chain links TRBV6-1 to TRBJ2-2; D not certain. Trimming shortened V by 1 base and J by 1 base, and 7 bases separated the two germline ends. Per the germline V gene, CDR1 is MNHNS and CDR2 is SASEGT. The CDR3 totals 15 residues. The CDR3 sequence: CASSEGWGNTGELFF. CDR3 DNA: TGTGCCAGCAGTGAAGGTTGGGGGAACACCGGGGAGCTGTTTTTT.

The CDR3 protein is CAWSVMGNTGELFF. CDR3 coding DNA: TGTGCCTGGAGTGTAATGGGGAACACCGGGGAGCTGTTTTTT. This rearrangement joins TRBV30 to TRBJ2-2; D gene ambiguous. This CDR3 contains 14 residues. Trimming removed 0 bases from V and 1 base from J, with 6 bases in between. CDR1 and CDR2 from the germline V gene are GTSNPN and SVGIG (reference sequence). Drawing the rest from reference TRBV30 and TRBJ2-2, the complete variable domain is SQTIHQWPATLVQPVGSPLSLECTVEGTSNPNLYWYRQAAGRGLQLLFYSVGIGQISSEVPQNLSASRPQDRQFILSSKKLLLSDSGFYLCAWSVMGNTGELFFGEGSRLTVL.

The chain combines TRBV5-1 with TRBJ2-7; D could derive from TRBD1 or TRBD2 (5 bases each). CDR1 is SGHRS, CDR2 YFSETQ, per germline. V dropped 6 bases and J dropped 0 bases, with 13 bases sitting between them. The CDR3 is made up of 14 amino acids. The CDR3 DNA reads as TGCGCCAGCACACCGACGGGACCCTCCTACGAGCAGTACTTC. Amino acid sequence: CASTPTGPSYEQYF.

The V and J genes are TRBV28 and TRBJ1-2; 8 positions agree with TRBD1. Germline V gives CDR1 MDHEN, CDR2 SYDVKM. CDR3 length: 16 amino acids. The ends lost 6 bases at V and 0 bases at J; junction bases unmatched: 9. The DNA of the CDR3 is TGTGCCAGCAGGGATTCCACAGGGGGACCTAACTATGGCTACACCTTC. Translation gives CASRDSTGGPNYGYTF.